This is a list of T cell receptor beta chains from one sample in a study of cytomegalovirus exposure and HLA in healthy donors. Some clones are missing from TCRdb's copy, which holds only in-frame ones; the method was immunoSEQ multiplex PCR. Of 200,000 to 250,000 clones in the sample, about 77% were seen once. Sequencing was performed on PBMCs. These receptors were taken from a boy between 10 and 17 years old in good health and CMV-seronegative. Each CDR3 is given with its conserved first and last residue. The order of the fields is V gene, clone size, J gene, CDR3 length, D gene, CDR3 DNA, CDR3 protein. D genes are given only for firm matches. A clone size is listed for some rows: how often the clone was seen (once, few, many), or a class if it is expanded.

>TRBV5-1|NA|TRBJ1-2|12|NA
TGCGCCAGCAGAAAGGAGGGCGGTGGCTACACCTTC
CASRKEGGGYTF
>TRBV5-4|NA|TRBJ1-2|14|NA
TGTGCCAGCAGCTACCCACAGGGCCACTATGGCTACACCTTC
CASSYPQGHYGYTF
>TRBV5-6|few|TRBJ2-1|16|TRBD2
TGTGCCAGCAGCTTGGCCGCGGGGGGGCCCTACAATGAGCAGTTCTTC
CASSLAAGGPYNEQFF
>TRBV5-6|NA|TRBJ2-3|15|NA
TGTGCCAGCAGCTTGTTTCAAGCTTCCACAGATACGCAGTATTTT
CASSLFQASTDTQYF
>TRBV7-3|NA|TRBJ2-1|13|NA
TGTGCCAGCAGCTTAAGACACTACAATGAGCAGTTCTTC
CASSLRHYNEQFF
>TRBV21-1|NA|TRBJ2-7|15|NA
TGTGCCAGCAAAAGGGGAATCCAAAGCTCCTACGAGCAGTACTTC
CASKRGIQSSYEQYF
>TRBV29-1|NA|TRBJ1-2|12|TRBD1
TGCAGCGTTGAAGAGGGACAGGATGGCTACACCTTC
CSVEEGQDGYTF
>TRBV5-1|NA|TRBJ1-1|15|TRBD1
TGCGCCAGCAGACAAAGCACAGGGGGCTCCTCTGAAGCTTTCTTT
CASRQSTGGSSEAFF
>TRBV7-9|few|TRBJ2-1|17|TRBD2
TGTTCCAGCAGCTTACTAGCGGGGGGGCATGAGGGGTTCGAGCAGTTCTTC
CSSSLLAGGHEGFEQFF
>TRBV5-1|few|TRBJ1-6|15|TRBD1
TGCGCCAGCAGCTTGTCACAGGGGAATAATTCACCCCTCCACTTT
CASSLSQGNNSPLHF
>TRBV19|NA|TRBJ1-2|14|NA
TGTGCCAGTAGTATGAGGGCCAGAGCCGGCGGCTACACCTTC
CASSMRARAGGYTF
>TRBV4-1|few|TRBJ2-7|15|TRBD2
TGCGCCAGCAGCCAAGCTGCGGGAGGGACCTACGAGCAGTACTTC
CASSQAAGGTYEQYF
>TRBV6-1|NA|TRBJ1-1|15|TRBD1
TGTGCCAGCAGTCGTAAAGCAGGGGGATGGACTGAAGCTTTCTTT
CASSRKAGGWTEAFF
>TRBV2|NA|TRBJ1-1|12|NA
TGTGCCAGCACTAAGGAAGCGTTTGAAGCTTTCTTT
CASTKEAFEAFF
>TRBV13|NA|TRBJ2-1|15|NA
TGTGCCAGCAGCTTCAACAGAGTACGACACAATGAGCAGTTCTTC
CASSFNRVRHNEQFF
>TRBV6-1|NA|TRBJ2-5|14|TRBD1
TGTGCCACCAGGCCGGGACAGCTAGAAGAGACCCAGTACTTC
CATRPGQLEETQYF
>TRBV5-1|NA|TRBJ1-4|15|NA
TGCGCCAGCAGCTCAGAGGGTCTCGGTAATGAAAAACTGTTTTTT
CASSSEGLGNEKLFF
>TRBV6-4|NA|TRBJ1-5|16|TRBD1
TGTGCCAGCAGTGACTCGCCAGGGGGCGAGGGTCAGCCCCAGCATTTT
CASSDSPGGEGQPQHF
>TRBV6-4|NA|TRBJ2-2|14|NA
TGTGCCAGCAGTGAAAGACTCGACACCGGGGAGCTGTTTTTT
CASSERLDTGELFF
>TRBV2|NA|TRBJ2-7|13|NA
TGTGCCAGCAGTGAACTGGGAGCCTACGAGCAGTACTTC
CASSELGAYEQYF
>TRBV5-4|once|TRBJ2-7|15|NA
TGTGCCAGCAGCTTATCAGTGGGGGCAGCCTACGAGCAGTACTTC
CASSLSVGAAYEQYF
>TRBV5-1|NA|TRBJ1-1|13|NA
TGCGCCAGCAGCCTGGACGGGGACACTGAAGCTTTCTTT
CASSLDGDTEAFF